The T cell receptor (beta chain) under discussion was sequenced for a study of cytomegalovirus exposure and HLA in healthy donors. Notes on the study in general: Across HLA loci, a later analysis found differing TCR association rates, with DRB1 most and HLA-C fewest. Relative to the 666-donor mean, N-insertions were reportedly fewer in an Asian-associated ancestry cluster in a later analysis. Within the data, a cluster of highly shared sequence variants was likely a sequencing artifact.

Details on this clone: Its antigen is not identified.

Each donor was healthy, and each was a bone marrow donor. The PCR had 60 Vbeta and 13 Jbeta primers. TCRdb's copy holds only in-frame clones and misses some; the assay was immunoSEQ multiplex PCR. The sample shows about 140,000 clones, about 80% of them seen only once. The V segment lost 4 bases and the J segment 0 bases; nucleotides outside the gene matches: 8. This CDR3 contains 18 residues. Per the germline V gene, CDR1 is LGHNT and CDR2 is FRNRAP. This chain connects TRBV12-5 to TRBJ1-5; 11 positions agree with TRBD1. The specimen was PBMCs. The sequence was collected from a woman in her 40s in good health and CMV-seropositive. The CDR3 DNA sequence: TGTGCTAGTGGTTCCGGACAGGGGGCGCGGGGTAGCAATCAGCCCCAGCATTTT. Its translation is CASGSGQGARGSNQPQHF.